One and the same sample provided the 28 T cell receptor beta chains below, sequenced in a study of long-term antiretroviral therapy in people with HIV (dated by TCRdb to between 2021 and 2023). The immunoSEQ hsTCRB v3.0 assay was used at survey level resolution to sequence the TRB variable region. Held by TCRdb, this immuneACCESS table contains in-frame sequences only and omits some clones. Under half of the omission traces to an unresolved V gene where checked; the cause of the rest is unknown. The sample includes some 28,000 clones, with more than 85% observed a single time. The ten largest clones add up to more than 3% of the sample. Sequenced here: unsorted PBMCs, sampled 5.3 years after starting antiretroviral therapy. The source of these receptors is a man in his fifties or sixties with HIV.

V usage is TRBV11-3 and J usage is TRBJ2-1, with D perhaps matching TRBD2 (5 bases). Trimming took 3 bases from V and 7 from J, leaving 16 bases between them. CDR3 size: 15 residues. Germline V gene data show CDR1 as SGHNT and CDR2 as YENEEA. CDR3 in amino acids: CASSLQTSRVNEQFF. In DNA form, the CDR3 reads TGTGCCAGCAGCTTGCAAACTAGTAGGGTGAATGAGCAGTTCTTC.

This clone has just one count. CDR3 DNA: TGCGCCAGCAGCCAAGTAATCAGGTCGTGGGATGGCTACACCTTC. This sequence encodes CASSQVIRSWDGYTF. The chain joins TRBV4-3 to TRBJ1-2, with D unresolved. This CDR3 is built from 15 residues. Germline CDR1 reads LGHNA; CDR2 reads YSLEER. Deletions cut 1 base from V and 6 bases from J, with 15 bases between.

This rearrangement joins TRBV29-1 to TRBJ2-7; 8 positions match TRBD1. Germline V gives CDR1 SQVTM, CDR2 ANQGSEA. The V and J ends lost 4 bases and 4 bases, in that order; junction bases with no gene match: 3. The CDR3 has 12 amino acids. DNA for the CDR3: TGCAGCGTTGTCGGACAGGGTTACGAGCAGTACTTC. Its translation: CSVVGQGYEQYF.

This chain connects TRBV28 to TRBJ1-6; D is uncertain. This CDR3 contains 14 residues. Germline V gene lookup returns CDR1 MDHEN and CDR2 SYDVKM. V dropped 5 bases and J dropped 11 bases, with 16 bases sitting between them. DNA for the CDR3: TGTGCCAGCAGTCCGATAACTATAAACCCACCCCTCCACTTT. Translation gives CASSPITINPPLHF.

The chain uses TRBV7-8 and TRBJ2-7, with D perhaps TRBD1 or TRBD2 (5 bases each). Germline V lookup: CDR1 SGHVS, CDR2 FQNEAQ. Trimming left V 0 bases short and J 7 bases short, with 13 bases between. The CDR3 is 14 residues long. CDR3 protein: CASSLAYQGEEQYF. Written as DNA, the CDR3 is TGTGCCAGCAGCTTAGCTTACCAGGGAGAAGAGCAGTACTTC. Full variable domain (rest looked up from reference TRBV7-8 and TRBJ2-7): GAGVSQSPRYKVAKRGQDVALRCDPISGHVSLFWYQQALGQGPEFLTYFQNEAQLDKSGLPSDRFFAERPEGSVSTLKIQRTQQEDSAVYLCASSLAYQGEEQYFGPGTRLTVT.

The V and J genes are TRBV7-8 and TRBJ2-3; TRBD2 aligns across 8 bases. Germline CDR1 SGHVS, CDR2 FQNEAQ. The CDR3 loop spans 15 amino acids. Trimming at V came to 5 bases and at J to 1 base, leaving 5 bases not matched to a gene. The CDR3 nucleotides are TGTGCCAGCAGCCTAACCGGGGGGGGCACAGATACGCAGTATTTT. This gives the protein CASSLTGGGTDTQYF.

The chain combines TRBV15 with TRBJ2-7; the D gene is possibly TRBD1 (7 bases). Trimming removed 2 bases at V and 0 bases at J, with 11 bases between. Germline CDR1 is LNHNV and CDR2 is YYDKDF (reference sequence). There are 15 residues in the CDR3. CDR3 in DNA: TGTGCCACCAGCAGAAGGAGGGACAGCTCCTACGAGCAGTACTTC. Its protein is CATSRRRDSSYEQYF.

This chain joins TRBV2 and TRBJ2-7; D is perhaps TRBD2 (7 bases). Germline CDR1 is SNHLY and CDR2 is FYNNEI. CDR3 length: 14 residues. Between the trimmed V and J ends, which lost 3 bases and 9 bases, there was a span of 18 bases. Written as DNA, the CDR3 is TGTGCCAGCAGTGACTGGGGGGGCATCCTGGGGCAGTACTTC. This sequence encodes CASSDWGGILGQYF.

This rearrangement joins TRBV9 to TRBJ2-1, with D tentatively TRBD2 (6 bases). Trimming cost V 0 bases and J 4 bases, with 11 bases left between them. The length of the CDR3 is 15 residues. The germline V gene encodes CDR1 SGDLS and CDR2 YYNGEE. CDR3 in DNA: TGTGCCAGCAGCGTAGTTGGCGGGGAGTACAATGAGCAGTTCTTC. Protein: CASSVVGGEYNEQFF.

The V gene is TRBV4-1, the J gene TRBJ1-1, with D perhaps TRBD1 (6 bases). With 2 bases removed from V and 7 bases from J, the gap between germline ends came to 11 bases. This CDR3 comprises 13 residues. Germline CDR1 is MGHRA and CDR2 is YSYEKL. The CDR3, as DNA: TGCGCCAGCAGCCAAAGGACAGATTTTGAAGCTTTCTTT. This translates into CASSQRTDFEAFF.

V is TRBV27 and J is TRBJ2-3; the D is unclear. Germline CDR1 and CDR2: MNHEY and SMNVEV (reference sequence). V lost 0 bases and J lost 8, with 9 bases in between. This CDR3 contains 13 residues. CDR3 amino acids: CASSLSGRSTQYF. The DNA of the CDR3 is TGTGCCAGCAGTTTATCCGGCAGGTCTACGCAGTATTTT.

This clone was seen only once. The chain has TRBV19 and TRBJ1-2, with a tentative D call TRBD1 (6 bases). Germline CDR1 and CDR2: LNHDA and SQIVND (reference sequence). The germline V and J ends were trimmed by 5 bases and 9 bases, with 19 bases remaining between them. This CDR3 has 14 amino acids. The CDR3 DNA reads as TGTGCCAGTAGTGGCTTGGACAGTTCGCCCCGCTACACCTTC. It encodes CASSGLDSSPRYTF.

CDR3 residues: CASSSKISGTPYNEQFF. CDR3 in DNA: TGTGCCAGTAGTTCCAAGATAAGCGGGACCCCGTACAATGAGCAGTTCTTC. V usage is TRBV19 and J usage is TRBJ2-1; 7 nucleotides align to TRBD2. Germline V gives CDR1 LNHDA, CDR2 SQIVND (reference sequence). CDR3 length equals 17 residues. With V trimmed by 5 bases and J by 4 bases, 14 bases remained unmatched. Drawing the rest from reference TRBV19 and TRBJ2-1, the complete variable domain is DGGITQSPKYLFRKEGQNVTLSCEQNLNHDAMYWYRQDPGQGLRLIYYSQIVNDFQKGDIAEGYSVSREKKESFPLTVTSAQKNPTAFYLCASSSKISGTPYNEQFFGPGTRLTVL.

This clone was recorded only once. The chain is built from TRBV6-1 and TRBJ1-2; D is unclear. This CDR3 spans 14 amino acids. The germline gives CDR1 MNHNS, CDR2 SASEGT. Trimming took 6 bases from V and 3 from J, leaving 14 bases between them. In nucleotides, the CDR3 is TGTGCCAGCAGATCTGAAGGGCGTCACTATGGCTACACCTTC. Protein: CASRSEGRHYGYTF.

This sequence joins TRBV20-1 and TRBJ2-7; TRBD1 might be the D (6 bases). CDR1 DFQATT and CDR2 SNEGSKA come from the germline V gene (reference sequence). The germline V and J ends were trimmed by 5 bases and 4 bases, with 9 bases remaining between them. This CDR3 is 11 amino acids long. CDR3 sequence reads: CSALQGYEQYF. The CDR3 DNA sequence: TGCAGTGCTCTACAGGGTTACGAGCAGTACTTC.

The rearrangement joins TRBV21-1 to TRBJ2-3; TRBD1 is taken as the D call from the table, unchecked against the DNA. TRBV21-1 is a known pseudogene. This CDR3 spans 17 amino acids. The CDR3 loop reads CASSKNRQGACTDTQYF. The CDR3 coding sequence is TGTGCCAGCAGCAAAAACAGACAGGGGGCCTGCACAGATACGCAGTATTTT.

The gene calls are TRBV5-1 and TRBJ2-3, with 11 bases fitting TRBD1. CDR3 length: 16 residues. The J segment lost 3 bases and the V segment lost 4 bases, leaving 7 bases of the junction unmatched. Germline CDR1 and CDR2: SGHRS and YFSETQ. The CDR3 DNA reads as TGCGCCAGCAGCAGAGGACAGGGGGCAGTAACAGATACGCAGTATTTT. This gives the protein CASSRGQGAVTDTQYF.

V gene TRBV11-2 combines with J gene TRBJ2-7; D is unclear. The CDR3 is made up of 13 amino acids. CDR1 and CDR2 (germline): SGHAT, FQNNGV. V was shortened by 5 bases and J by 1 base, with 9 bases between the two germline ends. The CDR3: CASSRIGSYEQYF. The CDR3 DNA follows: TGTGCCAGCAGCCGCATAGGGTCCTACGAGCAGTACTTC.

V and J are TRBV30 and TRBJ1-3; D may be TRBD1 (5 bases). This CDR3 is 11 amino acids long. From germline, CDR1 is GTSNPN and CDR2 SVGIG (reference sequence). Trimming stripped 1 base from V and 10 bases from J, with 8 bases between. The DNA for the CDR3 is TGTGCCTGGAGTGAGGACAAGACCATATATTTT. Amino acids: CAWSEDKTIYF.

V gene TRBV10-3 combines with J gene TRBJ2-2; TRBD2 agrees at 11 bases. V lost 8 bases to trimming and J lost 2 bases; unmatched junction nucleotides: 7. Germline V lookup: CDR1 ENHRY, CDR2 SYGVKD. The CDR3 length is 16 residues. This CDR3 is CAIGRLAGQNTGELFF. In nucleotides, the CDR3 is TGTGCCATCGGGAGACTAGCGGGACAAAACACCGGGGAGCTGTTTTTT.

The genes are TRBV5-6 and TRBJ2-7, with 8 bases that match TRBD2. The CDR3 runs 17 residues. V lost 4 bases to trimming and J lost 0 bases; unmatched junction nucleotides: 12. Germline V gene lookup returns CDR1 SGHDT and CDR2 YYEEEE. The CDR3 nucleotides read TGTGCCAGCAGCGACCGGGGCGCGGGGGGACGCTCCTACGAGCAGTACTTC. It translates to CASSDRGAGGRSYEQYF. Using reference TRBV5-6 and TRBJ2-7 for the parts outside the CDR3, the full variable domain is DAGVTQSPTHLIKTRGQQVTLRCSPKSGHDTVSWYQQALGQGPQFIFQYYEEEERQRGNFPDRFSGHQFPNYSSELNVNALLLGDSALYLCASSDRGAGGRSYEQYFGPGTRLTVT.

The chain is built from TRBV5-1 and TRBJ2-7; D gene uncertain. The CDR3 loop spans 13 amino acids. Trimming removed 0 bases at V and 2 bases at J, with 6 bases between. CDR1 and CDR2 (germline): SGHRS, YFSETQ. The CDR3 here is CASSLDLAYEQYF. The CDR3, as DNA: TGCGCCAGCAGCTTGGACTTAGCCTACGAGCAGTACTTC.

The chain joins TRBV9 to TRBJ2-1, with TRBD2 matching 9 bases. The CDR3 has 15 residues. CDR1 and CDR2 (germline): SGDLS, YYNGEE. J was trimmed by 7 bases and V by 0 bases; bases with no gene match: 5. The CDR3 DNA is TGTGCCAGCAGCGTAGGCGGGGGGGCCTTGAATGAGCAGTTCTTC. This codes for CASSVGGGALNEQFF.

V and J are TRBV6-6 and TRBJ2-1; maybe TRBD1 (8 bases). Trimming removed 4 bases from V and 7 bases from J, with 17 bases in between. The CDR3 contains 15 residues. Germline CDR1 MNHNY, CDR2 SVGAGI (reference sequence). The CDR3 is CASSSSQGGANEQFF. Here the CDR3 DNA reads TGTGCCAGCAGTTCCTCACAGGGGGGGGCTAATGAGCAGTTCTTC.

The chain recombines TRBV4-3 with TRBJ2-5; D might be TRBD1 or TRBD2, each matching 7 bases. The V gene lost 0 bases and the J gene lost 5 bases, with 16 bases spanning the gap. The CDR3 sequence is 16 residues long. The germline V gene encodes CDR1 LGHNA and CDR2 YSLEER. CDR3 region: CASSQDATGRGETQYF. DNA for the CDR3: TGCGCCAGCAGCCAAGATGCGACAGGGCGGGGGGAGACCCAGTACTTC.

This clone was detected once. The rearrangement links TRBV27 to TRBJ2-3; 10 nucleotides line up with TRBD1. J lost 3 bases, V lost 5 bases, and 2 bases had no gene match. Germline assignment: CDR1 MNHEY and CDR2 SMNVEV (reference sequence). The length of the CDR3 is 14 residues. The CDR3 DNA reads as TGTGCCAGCAGTAGGGACAGGGGAACAGATACGCAGTATTTT. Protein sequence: CASSRDRGTDTQYF.

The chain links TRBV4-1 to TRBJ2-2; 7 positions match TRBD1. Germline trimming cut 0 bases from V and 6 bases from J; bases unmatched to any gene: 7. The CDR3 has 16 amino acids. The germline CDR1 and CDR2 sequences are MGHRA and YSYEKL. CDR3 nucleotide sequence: TGCGCCAGCAGCCAAGATGACAGGGCGGGCGCCGGGGAGCTGTTTTTT. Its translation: CASSQDDRAGAGELFF.

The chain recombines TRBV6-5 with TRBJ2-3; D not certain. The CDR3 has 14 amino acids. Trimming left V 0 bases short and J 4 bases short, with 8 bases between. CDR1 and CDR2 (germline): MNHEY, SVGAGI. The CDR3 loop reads CASSYSTGPDTQYF. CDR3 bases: TGTGCCAGCAGTTACTCAACGGGTCCAGATACGCAGTATTTT.